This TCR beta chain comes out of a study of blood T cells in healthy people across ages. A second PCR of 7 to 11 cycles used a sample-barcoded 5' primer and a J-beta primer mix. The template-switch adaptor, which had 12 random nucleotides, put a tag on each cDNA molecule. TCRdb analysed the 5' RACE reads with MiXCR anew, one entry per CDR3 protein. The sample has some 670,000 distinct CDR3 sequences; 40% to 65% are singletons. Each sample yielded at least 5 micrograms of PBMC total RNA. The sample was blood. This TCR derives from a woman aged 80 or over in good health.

CDR3 amino acids: CSVQEGASTDTQYF. In DNA, the CDR3 is TGCAGCGTTCAGGAGGGCGCTAGCACAGATACGCAGTATTTT. The gene calls are TRBV29-1 and TRBJ2-3; a weak D match, TRBD2 (6 bases). The CDR3 has 14 amino acids. The germline gives CDR1 SQVTM, CDR2 ANQGSEA. Trimming cost V 5 bases and J 0 bases, with 12 bases left between them.